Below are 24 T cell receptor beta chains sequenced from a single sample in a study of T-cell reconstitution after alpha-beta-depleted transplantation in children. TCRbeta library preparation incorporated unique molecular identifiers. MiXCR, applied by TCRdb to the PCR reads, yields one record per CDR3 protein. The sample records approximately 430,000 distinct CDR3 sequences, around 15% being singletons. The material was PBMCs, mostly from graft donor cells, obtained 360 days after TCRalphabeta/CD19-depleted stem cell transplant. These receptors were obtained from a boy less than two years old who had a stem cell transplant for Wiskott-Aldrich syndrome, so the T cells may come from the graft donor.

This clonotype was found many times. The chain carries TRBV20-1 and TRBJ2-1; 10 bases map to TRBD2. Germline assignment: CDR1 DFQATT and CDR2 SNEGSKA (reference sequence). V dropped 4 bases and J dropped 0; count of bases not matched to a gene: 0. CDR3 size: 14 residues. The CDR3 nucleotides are TGCAGTGCTACTAGCGGGAGCTCCTACAATGAGCAGTTCTTC. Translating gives CSATSGSSYNEQFF.

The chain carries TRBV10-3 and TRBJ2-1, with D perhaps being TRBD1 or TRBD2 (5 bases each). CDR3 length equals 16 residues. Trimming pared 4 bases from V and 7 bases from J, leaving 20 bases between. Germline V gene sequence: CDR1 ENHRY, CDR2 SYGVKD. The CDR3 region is CAISGGRQTLGNEQFF. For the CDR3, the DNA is TGTGCCATCAGTGGGGGGAGACAGACCTTAGGGAATGAGCAGTTCTTC.

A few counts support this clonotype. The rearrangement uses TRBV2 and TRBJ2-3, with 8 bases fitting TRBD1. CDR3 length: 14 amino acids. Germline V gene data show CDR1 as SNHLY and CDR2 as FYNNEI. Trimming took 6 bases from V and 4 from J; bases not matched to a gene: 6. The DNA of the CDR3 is TGTGCCAGCAGCTCCGACAGGGGTTCAGATACGCAGTATTTT. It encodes CASSSDRGSDTQYF. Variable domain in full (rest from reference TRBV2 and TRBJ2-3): EPEVTQTPSHQVTQMGQEVILRCVPISNHLYFYWYRQILGQKVEFLVSFYNNEISEKSEIFDDQFSVERPDGSNFTLKIRSTKLEDSAMYFCASSSDRGSDTQYFGPGTRLTVL.

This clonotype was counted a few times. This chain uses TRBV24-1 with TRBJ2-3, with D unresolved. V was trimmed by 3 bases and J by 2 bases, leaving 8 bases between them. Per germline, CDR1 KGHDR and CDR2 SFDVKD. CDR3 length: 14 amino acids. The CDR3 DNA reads TGTGCCACCAGTGATCCTTCGAACACAGATACGCAGTATTTT. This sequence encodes CATSDPSNTDTQYF.

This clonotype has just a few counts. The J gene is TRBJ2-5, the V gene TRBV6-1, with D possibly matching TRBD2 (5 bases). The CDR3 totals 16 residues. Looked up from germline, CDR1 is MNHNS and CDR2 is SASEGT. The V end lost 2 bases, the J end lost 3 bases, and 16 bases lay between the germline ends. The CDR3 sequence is CASSEYNIDYEETQYF. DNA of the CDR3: TGTGCCAGCAGTGAATATAACATCGACTATGAAGAGACCCAGTACTTC.

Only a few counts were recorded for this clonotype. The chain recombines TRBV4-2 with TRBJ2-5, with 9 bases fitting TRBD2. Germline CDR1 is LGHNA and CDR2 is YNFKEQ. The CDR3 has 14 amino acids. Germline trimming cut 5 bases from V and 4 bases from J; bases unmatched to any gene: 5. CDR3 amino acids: CASSFSGGPETQYF. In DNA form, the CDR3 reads TGTGCCAGCAGCTTTAGCGGGGGCCCAGAGACCCAGTACTTC.

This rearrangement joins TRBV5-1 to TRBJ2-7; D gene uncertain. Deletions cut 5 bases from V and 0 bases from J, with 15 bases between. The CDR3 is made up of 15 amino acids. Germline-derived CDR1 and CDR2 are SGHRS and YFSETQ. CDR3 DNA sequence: TGCGCCAGCAGTTCGTCGGTCCTCAGCTCCTACGAGCAGTACTTC. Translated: CASSSSVLSSYEQYF.

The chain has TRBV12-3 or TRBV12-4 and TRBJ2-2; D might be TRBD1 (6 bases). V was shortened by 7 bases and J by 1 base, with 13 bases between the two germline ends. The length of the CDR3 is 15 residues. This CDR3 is CASNLQGRNTGELFF. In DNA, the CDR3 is TGTGCCAGCAACCTCCAGGGGCGGAACACCGGGGAGCTGTTTTTT.

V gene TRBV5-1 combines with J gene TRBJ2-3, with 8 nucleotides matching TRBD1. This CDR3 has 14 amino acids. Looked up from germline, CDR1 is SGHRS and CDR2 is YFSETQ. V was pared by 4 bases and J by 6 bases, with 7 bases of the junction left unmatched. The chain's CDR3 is CASSPGTGWDTQYF. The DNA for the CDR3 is TGCGCCAGCAGCCCCGGGACAGGTTGGGATACGCAGTATTTT.

The CDR3 here is CASSQIPGQGVEQYF. The CDR3 DNA reads as TGCGCCAGCAGCCAGATTCCAGGACAGGGGGTCGAGCAGTACTTC. This chain uses TRBV4-3 with TRBJ2-7, with TRBD1 identical over 10 bases. The CDR3 is 15 amino acids. After removal of 3 bases from V and 6 bases from J, the junction contained 8 bases not matched to a gene. CDR1 is LGHNA, CDR2 YSLEER, per germline.

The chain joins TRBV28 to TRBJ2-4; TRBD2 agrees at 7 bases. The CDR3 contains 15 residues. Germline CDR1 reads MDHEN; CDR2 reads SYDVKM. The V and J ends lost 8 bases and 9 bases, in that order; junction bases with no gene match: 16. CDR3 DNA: TGTGCCAGCGGACACACCCGACCGGGAGGAGGCATTCAGTACTTC. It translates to CASGHTRPGGGIQYF.

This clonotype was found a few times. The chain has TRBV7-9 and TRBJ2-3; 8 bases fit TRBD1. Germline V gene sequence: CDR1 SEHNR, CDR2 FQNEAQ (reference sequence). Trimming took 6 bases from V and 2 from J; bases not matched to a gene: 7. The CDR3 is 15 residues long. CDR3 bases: TGTGCCAGCAGTTCCCGACAGGGGATCACAGATACGCAGTATTTT. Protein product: CASSSRQGITDTQYF. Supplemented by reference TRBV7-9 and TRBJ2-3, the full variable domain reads DTGVSQNPRHKITKRGQNVTFRCDPISEHNRLYWYRQTLGQGPEFLTYFQNEAQLEKSRLLSDRFSAERPKGSFSTLEIQRTEQGDSAMYLCASSSRQGITDTQYFGPGTRLTVL.

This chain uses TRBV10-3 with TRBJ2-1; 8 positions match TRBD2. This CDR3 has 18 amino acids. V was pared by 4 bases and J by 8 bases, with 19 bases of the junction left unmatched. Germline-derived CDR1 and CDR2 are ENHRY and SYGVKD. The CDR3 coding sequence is TGTGCCATCAGTGGCCGTTATAGCGTACAGCGGGAGTCCTATGAGCAGTTCTTC. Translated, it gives CAISGRYSVQRESYEQFF.

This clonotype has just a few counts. The CDR3 DNA follows: TGTGCCAGCAGCTTTGGAACCTTACTAGCCAAAAACATTCAGTACTTC. Protein product: CASSFGTLLAKNIQYF. The chain employs TRBV7-2 and TRBJ2-4; D remains unclear. The CDR3 sequence is 16 residues long. The V end was cut by 3 bases, the J end by 0 bases, with 12 bases between. CDR1 is SGHTA and CDR2 is FQGNSA in the germline V gene.

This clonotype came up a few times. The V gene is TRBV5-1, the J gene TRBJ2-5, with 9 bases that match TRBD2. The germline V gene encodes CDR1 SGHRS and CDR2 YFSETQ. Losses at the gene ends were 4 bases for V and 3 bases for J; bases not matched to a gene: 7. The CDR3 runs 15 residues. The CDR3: CASSGRGGLEETQYF. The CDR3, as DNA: TGCGCCAGCAGCGGGCGGGGGGGATTGGAAGAGACCCAGTACTTC.

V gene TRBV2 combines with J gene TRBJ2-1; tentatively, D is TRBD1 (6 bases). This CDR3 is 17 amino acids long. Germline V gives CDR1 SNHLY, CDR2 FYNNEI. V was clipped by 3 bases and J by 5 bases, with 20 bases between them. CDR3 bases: TGTGCCAGCAGTGATTTCGACAGGACCTATCCCCACAATGAGCAGTTCTTC. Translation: CASSDFDRTYPHNEQFF.

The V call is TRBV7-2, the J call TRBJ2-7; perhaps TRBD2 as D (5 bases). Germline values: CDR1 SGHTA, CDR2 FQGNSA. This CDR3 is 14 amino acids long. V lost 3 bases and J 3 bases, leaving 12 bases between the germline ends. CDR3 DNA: TGTGCCAGCAGCTTTCACGGGAAGCACTACGAGCAGTACTTC. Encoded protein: CASSFHGKHYEQYF.

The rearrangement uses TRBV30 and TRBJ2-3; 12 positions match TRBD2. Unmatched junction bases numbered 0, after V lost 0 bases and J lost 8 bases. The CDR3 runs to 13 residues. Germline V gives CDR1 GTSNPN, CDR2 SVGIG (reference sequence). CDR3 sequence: CAWSVTSGSTQYF. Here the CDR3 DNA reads TGTGCCTGGAGTGTGACTAGCGGGAGTACGCAGTATTTT.

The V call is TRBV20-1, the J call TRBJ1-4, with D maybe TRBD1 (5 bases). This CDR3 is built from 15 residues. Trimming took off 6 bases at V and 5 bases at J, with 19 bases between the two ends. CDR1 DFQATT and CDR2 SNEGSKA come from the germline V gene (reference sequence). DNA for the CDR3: TGCAGTGCGGACCCCGGGACGTGGGGAAATGAAAAACTGTTTTTT. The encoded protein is CSADPGTWGNEKLFF.

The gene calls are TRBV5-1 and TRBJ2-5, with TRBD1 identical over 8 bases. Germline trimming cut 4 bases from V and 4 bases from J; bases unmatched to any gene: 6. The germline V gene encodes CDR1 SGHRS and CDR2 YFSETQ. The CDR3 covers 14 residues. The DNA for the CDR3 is TGCGCCAGCAGCAAGACAGGGGACGTAGAGACCCAGTACTTC. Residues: CASSKTGDVETQYF.

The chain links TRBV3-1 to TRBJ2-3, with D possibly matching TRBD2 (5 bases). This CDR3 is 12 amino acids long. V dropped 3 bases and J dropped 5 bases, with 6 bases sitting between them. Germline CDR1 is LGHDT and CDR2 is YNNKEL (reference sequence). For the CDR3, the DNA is TGTGCCAGCAGCCAGGGAGTAGATACGCAGTATTTT. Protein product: CASSQGVDTQYF.

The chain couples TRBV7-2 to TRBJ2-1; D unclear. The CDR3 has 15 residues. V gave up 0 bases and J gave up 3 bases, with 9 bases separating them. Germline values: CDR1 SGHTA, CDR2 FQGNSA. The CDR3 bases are TGTGCCAGCAGCTTAGCGGGGTTGATCTACAATGAGCAGTTCTTC. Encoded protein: CASSLAGLIYNEQFF.

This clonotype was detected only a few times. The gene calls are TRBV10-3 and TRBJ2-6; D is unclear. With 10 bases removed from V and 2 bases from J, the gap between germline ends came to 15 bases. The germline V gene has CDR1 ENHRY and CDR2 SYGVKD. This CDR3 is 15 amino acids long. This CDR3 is CATHAGFPGANVLTF. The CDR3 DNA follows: TGTGCCACCCACGCTGGGTTTCCTGGGGCCAACGTCCTGACTTTC.

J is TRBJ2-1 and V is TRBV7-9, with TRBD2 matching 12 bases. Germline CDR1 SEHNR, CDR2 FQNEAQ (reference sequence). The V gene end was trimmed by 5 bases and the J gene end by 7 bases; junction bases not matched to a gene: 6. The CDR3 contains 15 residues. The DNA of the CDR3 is TGTGCCAGCAGCGCGACTAGCGGGAGCGGAAATGAGCAGTTCTTC. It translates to CASSATSGSGNEQFF.